This T cell receptor beta chain stems from a study of human CD8 memory T cell subsets. The CDR3 is made up of 16 amino acids. In germline, CDR1 is MNHEY, CDR2 SMNVEV (reference sequence). UMI-labeled 5' RACE produced the TCR beta libraries. TCRdb re-analyzed the 5' RACE reads; it lists each CDR3 protein once, without DNA. The sample has a few thousand distinct CDR3 sequences. Buffy coats from healthy donors yielded the PBMC. Measured by frequency, this clonotype is medium-sized. The chain combines TRBV27 with TRBJ1-5; TCRdb's D call of TRBD1 is untestable without DNA. The receptor was isolated from a human donor in good health. Source material: CD8+ effector memory T cells (TEM) sorted from PBMCs. This sample's subset: effector memory CD8 T cells, CCR7- CD45RO+ CD95+. The chain's CDR3 is CASSYGTGISNQPQHF.